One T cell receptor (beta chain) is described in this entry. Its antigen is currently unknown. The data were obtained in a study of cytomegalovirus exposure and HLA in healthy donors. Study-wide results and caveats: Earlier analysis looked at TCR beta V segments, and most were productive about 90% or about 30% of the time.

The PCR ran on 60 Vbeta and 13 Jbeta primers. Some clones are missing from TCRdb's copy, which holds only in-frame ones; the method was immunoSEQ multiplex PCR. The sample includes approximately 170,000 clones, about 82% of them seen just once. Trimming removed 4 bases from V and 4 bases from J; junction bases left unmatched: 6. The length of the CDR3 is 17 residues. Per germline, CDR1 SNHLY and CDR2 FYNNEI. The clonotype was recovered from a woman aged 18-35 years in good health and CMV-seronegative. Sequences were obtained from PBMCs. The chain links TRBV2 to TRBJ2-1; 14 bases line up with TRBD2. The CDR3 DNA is TGTGCCAGCAGTGGGGGACTAGCGGGGGAGAGTTACAATGAGCAGTTCTTC. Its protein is CASSGGLAGESYNEQFF.